The rows below give T cell receptor beta chains drawn from one sample of a study of T cells in Graves' hyperthyroidism and ophthalmopathy. MiXCR was run by TCRdb on the multiplex PCR reads, yielding one entry per CDR3 protein. The profile shows about 530,000 distinct CDR3 sequences, 17% of them singletons. Sequencing was carried out using blood. The receptors shown here come from a woman aged 18-29 years with Graves' ophthalmopathy. The CDR3 runs from the conserved cysteine through the conserved F or W. The D gene is left open where the match is weak. Size is omitted from some rows. Given values are once, few, many or a class for expanded clones.

V	D	J	size	DNA	CDR3
TRBV27	.	TRBJ1-1	many	TGTGCCAGCAGTCCCCTCGGGGCAGGGGAGGGGATGAACACTGAAGCTTTCTTT	CASSPLGAGEGMNTEAFF
TRBV20-1	.	TRBJ1-5	many	TGCAGTGCTAGGGGACACAGGGTTAGTATGGATCAGCCCCAGCATTTT	CSARGHRVSMDQPQHF
TRBV28	.	TRBJ2-3	many	TGTGCCAGCAGTTTGCCACTGAACACAGATACGCAGTATTTT	CASSLPLNTDTQYF
TRBV28	TRBD1	TRBJ1-2	many	TGTGCCAGCAGTTTAATCGGACAGGGTTATGGCTACACCTTC	CASSLIGQGYGYTF
TRBV11-3	TRBD1	TRBJ2-5	few	TGTGCCAGCAGCCCCGGGACAGGGGGCGTAGAGACCCAGTACTTC	CASSPGTGGVETQYF
TRBV30	.	TRBJ1-2	once	TGTGCCTGGAGCGGCGGGAGTGGCTACACCTTC	CAWSGGSGYTF
TRBV4-2	TRBD2	TRBJ2-3	.	TGTGCCAGCAGCCTTTTAGCGGGGGCCCTCACAGATACGCAGTATTTT	CASSLLAGALTDTQYF
TRBV5-4	TRBD2	TRBJ2-3	.	TGTGCCAGCAGCGCCGTAGGACTAGCGGGAACAGATACGCAGTATTTT	CASSAVGLAGTDTQYF
TRBV12-3/TRBV12-4	.	TRBJ1-5	.	TGTGCCAGCAGTTTTGGGCAGGGGCTAAATCAGCCCCAGCATTTT	CASSFGQGLNQPQHF
TRBV5-8	TRBD2	TRBJ2-5	.	TGTGCCAGCAGCTTGACTGCGGGGGGCGAGACCCAGTACTTC	CASSLTAGGETQYF
TRBV19	.	TRBJ1-3	.	TGTGCCAGTAGTATGGGCAGTAGCAGTCTTGGAAACACCATATATTTT	CASSMGSSSLGNTIYF
TRBV6-1	TRBD1	TRBJ2-3	.	TGTGCCAGCACCACAGGGGATCCCCCTTATACGCAGTATTTT	CASTTGDPPYTQYF
TRBV7-9	.	TRBJ1-1	few	TGTGCCAGCAGCTTAAACAGGGAGTTTGCTGAAGCTTTCTTT	CASSLNREFAEAFF
TRBV28	.	TRBJ1-6	many	TGTGCCAGCAGTTTATGGGCAGATAATTCACCCCTCCACTTT	CASSLWADNSPLHF
TRBV30	TRBD1	TRBJ2-5	many	TGTGCCTGGAGTGTACACAGGGGGCAGACCCAGTACTTC	CAWSVHRGQTQYF
TRBV2	.	TRBJ2-3	many	TGTGCCAGCAGTGAAAACAGACTCACAGATACGCAGTATTTT	CASSENRLTDTQYF
TRBV27	TRBD1	TRBJ2-7	many	TGTGCCAGCAGTCCTATTCGGACAGGGGGCGGCTTTAGCTCCTACGAGCAGTACTTC	CASSPIRTGGGFSSYEQYF
TRBV9	TRBD1	TRBJ1-2	many	TGTGCCAGCAGCGTAGCCGGGACAGGGGGGTATGGCTACACCTTC	CASSVAGTGGYGYTF
TRBV19	.	TRBJ1-1	.	TGTGCCAGTAGTAGAGGGCACTCGGCGAACACTGAAGCTTTCTTT	CASSRGHSANTEAFF
TRBV7-2	TRBD1	TRBJ1-5	.	TGTGCCAGCAGCTTAGTTTCGGGACAGGGAAGCAATCAGCCCCAGCATTTT	CASSLVSGQGSNQPQHF
TRBV6-5	.	TRBJ1-4	.	TGTGCCAGCAGTTACTTAGGGAATGAAAAACTGTTTTTT	CASSYLGNEKLFF
TRBV20-1	TRBD2	TRBJ2-7	many	TGCAGTGCCGACGGGACTAGCGGGGGGACACCCTCCTACGAGCAGTACTTC	CSADGTSGGTPSYEQYF
TRBV5-5	.	TRBJ1-1	many	TGTGCCAGCAGGAGGAGGGGGGCGAACACTGAAGCTTTCTTT	CASRRRGANTEAFF
TRBV20-1	.	TRBJ2-3	many	TGCAGTGCTACCCCTGGGGCAGATACGCAGTATTTT	CSATPGADTQYF
TRBV6-1	TRBD2	TRBJ2-2	few	TGTGCCAGCACCCTCCTGGGAGGGGTAGGCACCGGGGAGCTGTTTTTT	CASTLLGGVGTGELFF
TRBV28	TRBD1	TRBJ2-3	many	TGTGCCAGCAGAGACAGGGCACGCCTTGACTCTAGCACAGATACGCAGTATTTT	CASRDRARLDSSTDTQYF
TRBV6-2/TRBV6-3	TRBD2	TRBJ2-1	.	TGTGCCAGCAGTTCGGGGACTAGCGGTCCTTCCTACGATGAGCAGTTCTTC	CASSSGTSGPSYDEQFF
TRBV11-2	.	TRBJ2-7	few	TGTGCCAGCAGCTTAGATACCGGGACTCTCGGGTACGAGCAGTACTTC	CASSLDTGTLGYEQYF
TRBV7-3	.	TRBJ2-3	many	TGTGCCAGCAGCTTAGAAGTTGCAGATACGCAGTATTTT	CASSLEVADTQYF
TRBV7-9	TRBD1	TRBJ2-7	many	TGTGCCAGCAGCTTAGTCTCCCAGGGGGTCATCGAGCAGTACTTC	CASSLVSQGVIEQYF
TRBV2	.	TRBJ2-2	many	TGTGCCAGCAGCAAGAACACCGGGGAGCTGTTTTTT	CASSKNTGELFF
TRBV10-3	TRBD1	TRBJ1-2	few	TGTGCCAGCACCCAACCAGGGACAGGGGGAGGCTACACCTTC	CASTQPGTGGGYTF
TRBV28	.	TRBJ1-5	many	TGTGCCAGCGGTAGGGGTTATAGCAATCAGCCCCAGCATTTT	CASGRGYSNQPQHF
TRBV20-1	.	TRBJ2-6	few	TGCAGTGCTAGAGACACAGGAGGTGGGAGCTCTGGGGCCAACGTCCTGACTTTC	CSARDTGGGSSGANVLTF
TRBV7-6	.	TRBJ2-7	many	TGTGCCAGCAGCTTAGCGCTGGACTACGAGCAGTACTTC	CASSLALDYEQYF
TRBV15	TRBD2	TRBJ2-1	.	TGTGCCACCAGCAGCACAGCGGGGGGGTACAATGAGCAGTTCTTC	CATSSTAGGYNEQFF
TRBV3-1	.	TRBJ2-5	few	TGTGCCAGCAGCCCCAGTTTTGGTGCAGAGACCCAGTACTTC	CASSPSFGAETQYF
TRBV2	.	TRBJ2-1	many	TGTGCCAGCTGGTCCCACCTACCGAAGTCCTACAATGAGCAGTTCTTC	CASWSHLPKSYNEQFF
TRBV12-3/TRBV12-4	.	TRBJ1-1	.	TGTGCCAGCAGTTTATACAGGATGAACACTGAAGCTTTCTTT	CASSLYRMNTEAFF
TRBV4-3	TRBD1	TRBJ2-5	.	TGCGCCAGCAGCCCTGAAAAGGGGGCCAGAGGGACCCAGTACTTC	CASSPEKGARGTQYF
TRBV6-1	TRBD1	TRBJ1-6	few	TGTGCCAGCAGCGACAGGGGGGGGGATTCACCCCTCCACTTT	CASSDRGGDSPLHF
TRBV7-3	TRBD2	TRBJ2-5	.	TGTGCCAGCAGCTCCGGGACTAGCGGGACTAACCAAGAGACCCAGTACTTC	CASSSGTSGTNQETQYF